The present TCR beta chain was sequenced within a study of Ad26.COV2.S vaccination and SARS-CoV-2 variants. Germline-derived CDR1 and CDR2 are KGHSH and LQKENI. Trimming shortened V by 3 bases and J by 4 bases, and 15 bases separated the two germline ends. The CDR3 has 15 residues. The study's findings and limits: It is possible that the TCR breadth and depth analyses underestimated the total T cell responses.

About this clone itself: Its target is unknown.

The protocol was immunoSEQ multiplex PCR, while the TCRdb copy is restricted to in-frame clones and leaves out a portion. Among roughly 180,000 clones listed, around nine tenths were seen once. This clonotype originated in a human donor who had recovered from COVID-19. Sequenced material: peripheral blood, taken after recovery from COVID-19. The rearrangement uses TRBV18 and TRBJ1-1; D is undetermined. CDR3 in amino acids: CASSPSLREATEAFF. The DNA of the CDR3 is TGTGCCAGCTCACCGTCCCTTAGGGAAGCCACTGAAGCTTTCTTT. Complete variable domain (other parts from reference TRBV18 and TRBJ1-1): NAGVMQNPRHLVRRRGQEARLRCSPMKGHSHVYWYRQLPEEGLKFMVYLQKENIIDESGMPKERFSAEFPKEGPSILRIQQVVRGDSAAYFCASSPSLREATEAFFGQGTRLTVV.